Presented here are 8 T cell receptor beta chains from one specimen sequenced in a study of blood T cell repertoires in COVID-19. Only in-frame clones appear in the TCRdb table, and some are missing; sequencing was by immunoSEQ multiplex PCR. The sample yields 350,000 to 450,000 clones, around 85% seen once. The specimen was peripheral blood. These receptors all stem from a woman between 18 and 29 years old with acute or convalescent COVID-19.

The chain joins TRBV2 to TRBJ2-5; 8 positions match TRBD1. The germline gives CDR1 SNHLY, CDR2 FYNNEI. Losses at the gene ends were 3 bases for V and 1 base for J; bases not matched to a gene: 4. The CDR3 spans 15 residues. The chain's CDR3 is CASSDRGQVQETQYF. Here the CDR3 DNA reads TGTGCCAGCAGTGATAGGGGACAGGTCCAAGAGACCCAGTACTTC.

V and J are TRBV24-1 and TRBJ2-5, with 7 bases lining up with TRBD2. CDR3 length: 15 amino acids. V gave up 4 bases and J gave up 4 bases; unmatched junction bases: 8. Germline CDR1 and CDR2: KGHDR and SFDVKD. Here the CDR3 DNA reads TGTGCCACCAGTGACCCGTCGGAGCGGGGAGAGACCCAGTACTTC. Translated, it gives CATSDPSERGETQYF.

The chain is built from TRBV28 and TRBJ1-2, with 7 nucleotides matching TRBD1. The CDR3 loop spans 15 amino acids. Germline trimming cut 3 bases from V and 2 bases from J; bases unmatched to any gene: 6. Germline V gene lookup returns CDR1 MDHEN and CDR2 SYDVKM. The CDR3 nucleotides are TGTGCCAGCAGTTTCGTTCCGGGACAGAACTATGGCTACACCTTC. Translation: CASSFVPGQNYGYTF.

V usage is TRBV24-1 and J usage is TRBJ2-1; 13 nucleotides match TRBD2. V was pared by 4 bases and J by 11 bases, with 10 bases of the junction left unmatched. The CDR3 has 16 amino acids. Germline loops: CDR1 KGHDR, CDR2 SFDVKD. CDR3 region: CATSEPGTSGEAQQFF. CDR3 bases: TGTGCCACCAGTGAACCCGGGACTAGCGGGGAGGCACAGCAGTTCTTC.

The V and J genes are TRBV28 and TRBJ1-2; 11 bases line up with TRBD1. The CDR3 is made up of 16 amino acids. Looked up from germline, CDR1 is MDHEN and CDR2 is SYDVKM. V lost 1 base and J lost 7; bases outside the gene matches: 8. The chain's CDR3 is CASSLLDRGLRGGYTF. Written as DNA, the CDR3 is TGTGCCAGCAGTTTATTGGACAGGGGGCTCAGAGGTGGCTACACCTTC.

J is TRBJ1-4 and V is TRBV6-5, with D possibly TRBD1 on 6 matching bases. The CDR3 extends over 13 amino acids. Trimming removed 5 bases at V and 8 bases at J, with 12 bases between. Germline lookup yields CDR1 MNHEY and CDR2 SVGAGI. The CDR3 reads CASSKQGVEKLFF. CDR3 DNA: TGTGCCAGCAGTAAACAGGGTGTGGAAAAACTGTTTTTT.

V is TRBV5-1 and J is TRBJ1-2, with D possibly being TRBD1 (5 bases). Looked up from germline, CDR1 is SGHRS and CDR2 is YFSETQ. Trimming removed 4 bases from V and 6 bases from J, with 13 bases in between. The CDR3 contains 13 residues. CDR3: CASSGASVNGYTF. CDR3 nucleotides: TGCGCCAGCAGCGGGGCCTCCGTCAATGGCTACACCTTC.

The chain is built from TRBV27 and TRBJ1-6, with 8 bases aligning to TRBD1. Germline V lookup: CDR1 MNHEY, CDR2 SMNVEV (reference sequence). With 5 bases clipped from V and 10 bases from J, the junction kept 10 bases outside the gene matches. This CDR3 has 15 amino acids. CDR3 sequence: CASSVTGGQYSPLHF. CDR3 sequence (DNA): TGTGCCAGCAGTGTTACAGGGGGACAGTACTCACCCCTCCACTTT.